This T cell receptor (beta chain) was identified in a study of T cells after yellow fever vaccination. Study context: Low-cell-number fractions were prepared with SMART-Seq v4 Ultra Low Input.

The study's findings and limits: After the booster, approximately 95% of CD4 and more than 75% of CD8 primary-response clones were re-detected. Researchers cautioned that FACS-sorted repertoires could harbor abundant clonotypes contaminating from the bulk population.

Making TCR cDNA involved 5'RACE template switching, which added UMIs and a universal primer site. TCRdb re-analysed the 5' RACE reads in MiXCR, keeping a single row per CDR3 protein. The sample yields about 340,000 distinct CDR3 sequences, approximately 4.2% seen once. About this clonotype: Its specificity is not known.

J was trimmed by 9 bases and V by 6 bases; bases with no gene match: 11. This CDR3 region has 15 residues. Germline V gene sequence: CDR1 LGHNT, CDR2 FRNRAP. The genes are TRBV12-5 and TRBJ1-6; 7 bases agree with TRBD1. The origin of this receptor is a man younger than 35 who received the YFV17D yellow fever vaccine. The sample consisted of PBMCs, taken 5 days after the yellow fever booster vaccination. CDR3 sequence (DNA): TGTGCTAGTGGCTCCCCCACAGGGGAATCTTCACCCCTCCACTTT. Residues: CASGSPTGESSPLHF.